This T cell receptor beta chain comes out of a study of T cell repertoires in cytomegalovirus infection. Study in general: CMV epitopes in the study were HLA-C-restricted (recently identified) and HLA-B-restricted (well studied). Both a matching HLA type and CMV infection were indicated by public TCR beta signatures. Findings and limits, study-wide: Ex vivo responses were dominated by HLA-C-restricted CMV-specific TCR beta clonotypes. Carriage of CMV together with the relevant HLA was identifiable through cumulative public TCR beta family frequency.

Germline loops: CDR1 MGHRA, CDR2 YSYEKL. This CDR3 region has 14 residues. V lost 4 bases and J lost 9; bases outside the gene matches: 6. As regards this clonotype: Its antigen is as yet unknown.

TCRdb re-analysed the reads in MiXCR, keeping a single row per CDR3 protein. The sample lists 650,000 to 900,000 distinct CDR3 sequences, 25% to 30% seen once, with about an eighth in the top ten. Here the sequenced sample was cultured CD8+ T cells from PBMCs, taken from culture after CMV antigen stimulation. This chain links TRBV4-1 with TRBJ2-2; 9 bases fit TRBD1. This TCR was sampled from a human donor in good health (CMV status not recorded). Some clones in this sample may be carry-over from other donors' samples. CDR3 amino acids: CASSPGQGDRELFF. DNA of the CDR3: TGCGCCAGCAGCCCGGGACAGGGAGACCGGGAGCTGTTTTTT.